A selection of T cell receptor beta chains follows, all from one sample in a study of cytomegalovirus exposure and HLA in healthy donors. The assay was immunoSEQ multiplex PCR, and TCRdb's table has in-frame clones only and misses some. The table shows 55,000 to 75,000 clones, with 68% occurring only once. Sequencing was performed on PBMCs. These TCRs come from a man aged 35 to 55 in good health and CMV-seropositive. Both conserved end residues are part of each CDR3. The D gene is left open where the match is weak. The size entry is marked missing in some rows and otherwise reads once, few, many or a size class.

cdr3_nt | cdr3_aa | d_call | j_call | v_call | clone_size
TGTGCCAGCAGCCAAGCAAGGTCAGGGTCCGAGCAGTACTTC | CASSQARSGSEQYF | . | TRBJ2-7 | TRBV14 | .
TGTGCCTGGAGTGTACTGGGTGGGGGGGCTGGAGATACGCAGTATTTT | CAWSVLGGGAGDTQYF | . | TRBJ2-3 | TRBV30 | once
TGTGCCAGCAGTGAGCCGGCGGGCGTGAATGAAAAACTGTTTTTT | CASSEPAGVNEKLFF | . | TRBJ1-4 | TRBV6-1 | .
TGTGCCAGCGGCTTACTAGCGGGAAGCTCCTACAATGAGCAGTTCTTC | CASGLLAGSSYNEQFF | TRBD2 | TRBJ2-1 | TRBV11-2 | .
TGTGCCAGTAGTACTAGACAGGGGGTGGCCGGGGAGCTGTTTTTT | CASSTRQGVAGELFF | TRBD1 | TRBJ2-2 | TRBV19 | .
TGTGCCAGCAGCTTAGAGGGGGTGATCCACGAGCAGTACTTC | CASSLEGVIHEQYF | . | TRBJ2-7 | TRBV7-9 | once
TGTGCCAGCAGCTTAACAGCTAGCACAGATACGCAGTATTTT | CASSLTASTDTQYF | . | TRBJ2-3 | TRBV7-9 | .
TGTGCCAGCAGTGAATATGCAGGGGCTACCTATGGCTACACCTTC | CASSEYAGATYGYTF | . | TRBJ1-2 | TRBV6-4 | few
TGTGCCAGCAGCTTGGGATTAGCGGGAACCACAGATACGCAGTATTTT | CASSLGLAGTTDTQYF | TRBD2 | TRBJ2-3 | TRBV5-4 | .
TGTGCCAGCAGCTTTTGGACCGGACTAGCGGGAGGGACCACCTACGAGCAGTACTTC | CASSFWTGLAGGTTYEQYF | TRBD2 | TRBJ2-7 | TRBV5-6 | .
TGTGCCGGAGACAGGGGGTCCGGGGAGCTGTTTTTT | CAGDRGSGELFF | TRBD1 | TRBJ2-2 | TRBV7-9 | .
TGTGCCAGCAGCTTAGAAGACGAGGGTTCCTACAATGAGCAGTTCTTC | CASSLEDEGSYNEQFF | . | TRBJ2-1 | TRBV7-6 | .
TGTGCCATCAGTGAAGGATCGGCGGGAGCGGGGGATACGCAGTATTTT | CAISEGSAGAGDTQYF | TRBD2 | TRBJ2-3 | TRBV10-3 | .
TGTGCCTGGAGTGTACGAGGGGGGGTCGGTCAGCCCCAGCATTTT | CAWSVRGGVGQPQHF | . | TRBJ1-5 | TRBV30 | few
TGTGCCACCAGCAACGACAGGGTAGGTCAGCCCCAGCATTTT | CATSNDRVGQPQHF | TRBD1 | TRBJ1-5 | TRBV15 | .
TGCACCAGCAGCCCCCCTAGTAGGCGCACAGATACGCAGTATTTT | CTSSPPSRRTDTQYF | . | TRBJ2-3 | TRBV1 | .
TGTGCCAGCAGCAAGCGGGGGGCAATCACAGATACGCAGTATTTT | CASSKRGAITDTQYF | TRBD2 | TRBJ2-3 | TRBV9 | .
TGTGCTAGCAGCTTACGGGACAACCTCCCCGGGACCCAGTACTTC | CASSLRDNLPGTQYF | . | TRBJ2-5 | TRBV7-7 | .
TGTGCCAGCACCGAAAGTCGAGGGAGCAATCAGCCCCAGCATTTT | CASTESRGSNQPQHF | . | TRBJ1-5 | TRBV6-6 | .
TGTGCCAGCTCCCCATGGGGAGGGGTGATCACTGAAGCTTTCTTT | CASSPWGGVITEAFF | . | TRBJ1-1 | TRBV18 | .
TGTGCCACCCTGGAGGGGGCTCGGGGACAAGAGGATGGCTACACCTTC | CATLEGARGQEDGYTF | TRBD1 | TRBJ1-2 | TRBV2 | .
TGCGCCAGCAGCACCACTACCGGGACTAGCGGCAACAATGAGCAGTTCTTC | CASSTTTGTSGNNEQFF | TRBD2 | TRBJ2-1 | TRBV4-3 | .
TGCAGCGTACGACAGTTTGAAGCTTTCTTT | CSVRQFEAFF | . | TRBJ1-1 | TRBV29-1 | .
TGTGCCAGCAGTGACGGGTCCTACGAGCAGTACTTC | CASSDGSYEQYF | . | TRBJ2-7 | TRBV6-1 | .
TGTGCCAGCAGACTACAGGGGACGGAGACCCAGTACTTC | CASRLQGTETQYF | TRBD1 | TRBJ2-5 | TRBV27 | once
TGCGCCAGCAGCCAAGAAGGTGTCAGCGGCCAGGACTCACAGTTCTTC | CASSQEGVSGQDSQFF | . | TRBJ2-1 | TRBV4-3 | .
TGTGCCAGCAGCCAAGTCGGGGGAGGGACCCAGTACTTC | CASSQVGGGTQYF | . | TRBJ2-5 | TRBV14 | .
TGTGCCAGCAGTTTATGGGGACAGGGGGGAAACACCATATATTTT | CASSLWGQGGNTIYF | TRBD1 | TRBJ1-3 | TRBV28 | .
TGTGCCAGCACAGGGTTGGGGAATTCACCCCTCCACTTT | CASTGLGNSPLHF | . | TRBJ1-6 | TRBV19 | .
TGTTCCAGCAGCCCGGGACAGGTCTTCTATGGCTACACCTTC | CSSSPGQVFYGYTF | TRBD1 | TRBJ1-2 | TRBV7-9 | .
TGTGCCAGCAGCTTAGGGTACGGGGAGAGTGAGCAGTTCTTC | CASSLGYGESEQFF | . | TRBJ2-1 | TRBV7-8 | .
TGTGCCAGCAGCGTAGACGGTGGCGAGCAGTACTTC | CASSVDGGEQYF | . | TRBJ2-7 | TRBV9 | .
TGTGCCAGCAGCTCCGACAGGGGGTTGCGGGAGCAGTACTTC | CASSSDRGLREQYF | TRBD1 | TRBJ2-7 | TRBV7-8 | .
TGTGCCAGCAGCGCCTACGCCGGGGAGCTGTTTTTT | CASSAYAGELFF | . | TRBJ2-2 | TRBV7-2 | .
TGTGCCTCCGCCGGACAGCTGATTTCACCCCTCCACTTT | CASAGQLISPLHF | . | TRBJ1-6 | TRBV30 | .
TGTGCCAGCAGCTTATTTGGGGGGAGCAATCAGCCCCAGCATTTT | CASSLFGGSNQPQHF | . | TRBJ1-5 | TRBV7-2 | .
TGTGCCAGCAGCCGAGAAAACAGGGGAGAGACCCAGTACTTC | CASSRENRGETQYF | TRBD1 | TRBJ2-5 | TRBV4-2 | .
TGTGCCAGCGAAACGGGACTCCGGGGGACCTATGGCTACACCTTC | CASETGLRGTYGYTF | . | TRBJ1-2 | TRBV9 | .
TGCAGCGTACCGGACAGGGGAATGCGAGGCTACACCTTC | CSVPDRGMRGYTF | TRBD1 | TRBJ1-2 | TRBV29-1 | .
TGTGCCAGCAGTGGACATAGCAATCAGCCCCAGCATTTT | CASSGHSNQPQHF | . | TRBJ1-5 | TRBV10-3 | few
TGTGCCAGCAGTGATGCTCAAGGGAGGGGGTCGGACGAGCAGTACTTC | CASSDAQGRGSDEQYF | . | TRBJ2-7 | TRBV2 | few
TGTGCCAGCAGCTTGGGAGGGACTGCTGAAAAACTGTTTTTT | CASSLGGTAEKLFF | . | TRBJ1-4 | TRBV5-5 | once
TGTGCCAGCAGTTACTCGCTGGGACTAGCGGGGGAGCTGTTTTTT | CASSYSLGLAGELFF | TRBD2 | TRBJ2-2 | TRBV6-5 | .
TGTGCCAGCAGTACTTCCGAGGCTTTCTTT | CASSTSEAFF | . | TRBJ1-1 | TRBV6-6 | .
TGTGCCGTGTGGGCGGGACAGACGAACAATGAGCAGTTCTTC | CAVWAGQTNNEQFF | . | TRBJ2-1 | TRBV10-3 | .
TGTGCCAGTAGTTATCCCGGGACTAGTTCCAATGAGCAGTTCTTC | CASSYPGTSSNEQFF | TRBD2 | TRBJ2-1 | TRBV19 | .
TGTGCCAGCACAGAGCAGACTCATCAGCCCCAGCATTTT | CASTEQTHQPQHF | . | TRBJ1-5 | TRBV6-6 | .
TGTGCCAGCAGCTTAACTCACGGGTACGAGCAGTACTTC | CASSLTHGYEQYF | . | TRBJ2-7 | TRBV7-3 | .
TGTGCCAGCAGCTCGACAGGGTACGAGCAGTACTTC | CASSSTGYEQYF | TRBD1 | TRBJ2-7 | TRBV5-6 | few
TGTGCCAGCAGCTCAGATTACACTGAAGCTTTCTTT | CASSSDYTEAFF | . | TRBJ1-1 | TRBV7-2 | .
TGTGCCAGCACTCCGGGACTAGCATCAGATACGCAGTATTTT | CASTPGLASDTQYF | TRBD2 | TRBJ2-3 | TRBV6-1 | .